This TCR beta chain is drawn from a study of blood T cell repertoires in COVID-19. As for the study in general: Samples representing acute and convalescent COVID-19 were sourced from the United States, Italy and Spain. The cDNA or gDNA used as material had been derived from T cells, B-cell-depleted T cells, or PBMCs.

The CDR3 loop spans 15 amino acids. Germline V lookup: CDR1 MNHEY, CDR2 SVGAGI. J was trimmed by 10 bases and V by 5 bases; bases with no gene match: 11. Per the authors' pipeline: From reference gene primer amplification, estimates of nucleated cell counts were derived. Sequenced by immunoSEQ multiplex PCR; TCRdb stores in-frame clones only, minus some. For V, J and clone size, that table is used; D and trimming come from the DNA. Of over 300,000 clones listed, 90% are singletons. The material sequenced was peripheral blood. This clonotype was sampled from a man younger than 35 with active or convalescent COVID-19. J is TRBJ2-1 and V is TRBV6-5; TRBD1 agrees at 10 bases. This CDR3 reads CASSHRDRGLWEQFF. The CDR3 coding sequence is TGTGCCAGCAGTCACCGGGACAGGGGATTATGGGAGCAGTTCTTC.